Presented here are 30 T cell receptor beta chains from one specimen sequenced in a study of regulatory T cells in long-lasting Graves disease. Time point of the sample: newly diagnosed GD, antithyroid drugs for less than 3 months. PBMC-derived RNA was used for the TCR library. The TCR beta library used iRepertoire HTBI primers with Arm-PCR amplification of CDR3. TCRdb ran MiXCR on the multiplex PCR reads and lists one entry per CDR3 protein. The sample lists a few hundred thousand distinct CDR3 sequences, approximately 15% occurring once. The data were also submitted as part of a second study, on T cells in Graves' hyperthyroidism and ophthalmopathy.

The sequencing used peripheral blood mononuclear cells (PBMCs), collected at new diagnosis, from a patient treated with antithyroid drugs. The receptors were sampled from a woman between 35 and 50 years old with Graves disease.

This clonotype was counted many times. This chain connects TRBV7-8 to TRBJ1-1, with 7 nucleotides matching TRBD1. CDR1 and CDR2 (germline): SGHVS, FQNEAQ. The CDR3 spans 15 residues. V shed 5 bases and J 0 bases; nucleotides not matched to a gene: 6. CDR3 region: CASSRGQQLNTEAFF. Written as DNA, the CDR3 is TGTGCCAGCAGCAGGGGACAGCAATTGAACACTGAAGCTTTCTTT.

This clonotype was detected a few times. This chain links TRBV28 with TRBJ2-7, with TRBD1 matching over 7 bases. CDR1 is MDHEN, CDR2 SYDVKM, per germline. This CDR3 contains 11 residues. Trimming removed 10 bases from V and 4 bases from J; junction bases left unmatched: 4. DNA for the CDR3: TGTGCCACCTCACAGGGGTACGAGCAGTACTTC. The encoded protein is CATSQGYEQYF. The full variable domain, completed using reference TRBV28 and TRBJ2-7, is DVKVTQSSRYLVKRTGEKVFLECVQDMDHENMFWYRQDPGLGLRLIYFSYDVKMKEKGDIPEGYSVSREKKERFSLILESASTNQTSMYLCATSQGYEQYFGPGTRLTVT.

In its sample, this clonotype was seen many times. The chain joins TRBV28 to TRBJ2-5; the match to TRBD1 covers 7 bases. CDR1 and CDR2 (germline): MDHEN, SYDVKM. The CDR3 extends over 19 amino acids. After removal of 3 bases from V and 0 bases from J, the junction contained 16 bases not matched to a gene. CDR3 amino acids: CASSFPTPDRTGHQETQYF. In DNA, the CDR3 is TGTGCCAGCAGTTTTCCGACACCTGACCGGACAGGACACCAAGAGACCCAGTACTTC.

The sample holds many counts of this clonotype. The gene calls are TRBV29-1 and TRBJ2-3; D call uncertain. V gave up 2 bases and J gave up 0 bases, with 12 bases separating them. The CDR3 is 15 residues long. Germline V gives CDR1 SQVTM, CDR2 ANQGSEA. The CDR3: CSVEFVLHSTDTQYF. CDR3 nucleotide sequence: TGCAGCGTTGAATTTGTCCTGCACAGCACAGATACGCAGTATTTT.

This clonotype was counted at least ten times. CDR3 sequence (DNA): TGTGCCAGCAGTTTGACGTTTGGCACTGAAGCTTTCTTT. It yields the protein CASSLTFGTEAFF. The rearrangement links TRBV12-3 or TRBV12-4 to TRBJ1-1; D is uncertain. The V and J ends lost 3 bases and 4 bases respectively, with 9 bases between them. The CDR3 totals 13 residues.

The J gene is TRBJ2-4, the V gene TRBV12-3 or TRBV12-4; 7 bases align to TRBD1. After removal of 3 bases from V and 7 bases from J, the junction contained 3 bases not matched to a gene. The CDR3 loop spans 13 amino acids. The CDR3 reads CASSLDRRNIQYF. The CDR3 DNA reads as TGTGCCAGCAGTTTGGACAGGAGGAACATTCAGTACTTC.

This clonotype was picked up many times. The chain couples TRBV12-3 or TRBV12-4 to TRBJ2-5, with 9 bases that match TRBD1. The CDR3 spans 15 residues. Trimming removed 5 bases from V and 5 bases from J; junction bases left unmatched: 9. CDR3 region: CASSETGGAGETQYF. CDR3 nucleotide sequence: TGTGCCAGCAGTGAAACAGGGGGCGCTGGGGAGACCCAGTACTTC.

There are many counts of this clonotype. This chain connects TRBV9 to TRBJ2-3; 7 bases are shared with TRBD2. Germline loops: CDR1 SGDLS, CDR2 YYNGEE. CDR3 length: 17 residues. The junction had 7 bases not matched to a gene; V was cut back by 0 bases and J by 0 bases. The CDR3: CASSVVASGPSTDTQYF. DNA for the CDR3: TGTGCCAGCAGCGTAGTGGCTAGCGGCCCTAGCACAGATACGCAGTATTTT.

This clonotype was seen ten or more times. This chain connects TRBV18 to TRBJ2-1; TRBD2 is a possible D gene (6 bases). The J call may be faulty, since TRBJ2-5 better matches the DNA end. The CDR3 extends over 14 amino acids. The V gene's germline CDR1 is KGHSH and CDR2 LQKENI. CDR3: CASSTAGSQETQYF. The CDR3 DNA reads as TGTGCCAGCTCAACGGCGGGGTCCCAAGAGACCCAGTACTTC.

This clonotype was detected a few times. The chain uses TRBV3-1 and TRBJ2-3, with 8 bases lining up with TRBD2. The CDR3 spans 16 residues. The germline CDR1 and CDR2 sequences are LGHDT and YNNKEL (reference sequence). V dropped 4 bases and J dropped 9; count of bases not matched to a gene: 15. DNA of the CDR3: TGTGCCAGCAGCCTCATGAGCGGGAGCCAATCCAAGACGCAGTATTTT. Translation: CASSLMSGSQSKTQYF.

This clonotype has ten or more counts. The CDR3 coding sequence is TGTGCCAGCAGCTTAGCCGGGACAGCCTACGAGCAGTACTTC. Translation: CASSLAGTAYEQYF. The chain has TRBV11-2 and TRBJ2-7; 7 bases map to TRBD1. Trimming took 1 base from V and 2 from J; bases not matched to a gene: 2. Germline loops: CDR1 SGHAT, CDR2 FQNNGV. The CDR3 totals 14 residues.

This clonotype was observed many times. The chain combines TRBV28 with TRBJ2-7, with D perhaps TRBD2 (7 bases). The CDR3 sequence is 16 residues long. Germline V gene data show CDR1 as MDHEN and CDR2 as SYDVKM. Between the trimmed V and J ends, which lost 2 bases and 2 bases, there was a span of 16 bases. CDR3 loop: CASSLAGRGATYEQYF. The CDR3 DNA sequence: TGTGCCAGCAGTTTAGCTGGTCGGGGGGCGACCTACGAGCAGTACTTC.

This clonotype occurred many times. The chain employs TRBV7-2 and TRBJ2-2; weak D call: TRBD1 (6 bases). Germline assignment: CDR1 SGHTA and CDR2 FQGNSA. V dropped 1 base and J dropped 2 bases, with 8 bases sitting between them. The CDR3 length is 15 residues. The CDR3 is CASSLDRVNTGELFF. Here the CDR3 DNA reads TGTGCCAGCAGCTTAGACAGGGTAAACACCGGGGAGCTGTTTTTT.

J is TRBJ1-6 and V is TRBV7-2, with TRBD1 as a possible D gene (5 bases). CDR3 length: 17 amino acids. V was clipped by 6 bases and J by 3 bases, with 18 bases between them. Germline CDR1 is SGHTA and CDR2 is FQGNSA. CDR3 loop: CASRSTTLGRYNSPLHF. The CDR3 DNA is TGTGCCAGCAGATCTACGACATTGGGGCGCTATAATTCACCCCTCCACTTT.

There are many counts of this clonotype. This chain uses TRBV11-3 with TRBJ2-6; TRBD1 matches at 7 bases. CDR1 is SGHNT and CDR2 is YENEEA in the germline V gene. The trim removed 3 bases at V and 0 bases at J, leaving 2 bases unmatched. The CDR3 totals 16 residues. CDR3 sequence (DNA): TGTGCCAGCAGCTTGGACAGGACCTCTGGGGCCAACGTCCTGACTTTC. This gives the protein CASSLDRTSGANVLTF.

A few counts support this clonotype. V and J are TRBV19 and TRBJ1-5; TRBD1 aligns across 7 bases. With V trimmed by 3 bases and J by 3 bases, 8 bases remained unmatched. This CDR3 has 16 amino acids. The germline V gene has CDR1 LNHDA and CDR2 SQIVND (reference sequence). The CDR3 DNA follows: TGTGCCAGTAGTATGTCGACAGGGTCCCCCAATCAGCCCCAGCATTTT. Translation: CASSMSTGSPNQPQHF.

This clonotype was seen a few times. A much larger clone is a single base away; this may be a read error. This chain uses TRBV30 with TRBJ1-1; no definite D call. The CDR3 runs 14 residues. Germline assignment: CDR1 GTSNPN and CDR2 SVGIG (reference sequence). Trimming stripped 0 bases from V and 1 base from J, with 9 bases between. The DNA for the CDR3 is TGTGCCTGGAGTGTAGGCCTGGCGAACACTGAAGCTTTCTTT. Translated, it gives CAWSVGLANTEAFF.

The V and J genes are TRBV3-1 and TRBJ1-2; D is possibly TRBD1 (6 bases). There are 15 residues in the CDR3. V lost 0 bases, J lost 6 bases, and 14 bases lay in between. Germline CDR1 and CDR2: LGHDT and YNNKEL (reference sequence). The CDR3 region is CASSQELGGSHGYTF. The CDR3 region has the DNA TGTGCCAGCAGCCAAGAGTTAGGGGGTTCACATGGCTACACCTTC.

This clonotype was seen more than once but under ten times. The chain recombines TRBV14 with TRBJ1-2; D is unclear. The germline V and J ends were trimmed by 3 bases and 5 bases, with 13 bases remaining between them. Germline CDR1 reads SGHDN; CDR2 reads FVKESK. The CDR3 is 14 amino acids. The CDR3 loop reads CASSHPARPYGYTF. CDR3 in DNA: TGTGCCAGCAGCCATCCCGCCAGGCCTTATGGCTACACCTTC.

This clonotype was detected ten times or more. This chain joins TRBV27 and TRBJ1-2, with a tentative D call TRBD1 (5 bases). From germline, CDR1 is MNHEY and CDR2 SMNVEV (reference sequence). Trimming left V 6 bases short and J 8 bases short, with 16 bases between. CDR3 length: 13 amino acids. The CDR3 region has the DNA TGTGCCAGCAGACCCGGGGCAGGTGGGGGCTACACCTTC. It specifies CASRPGAGGGYTF.

A few counts support this clonotype. The junction shows a germline mismatch at one end, possibly a read error. This chain joins TRBV6-1 and TRBJ2-1; weak D call: TRBD1 (6 bases). The CDR3 is 13 residues long. Looked up from germline, CDR1 is MNHNS and CDR2 is SASEGT. The CDR3 sequence is CASSRTANNGQFF. The CDR3 DNA sequence: TGTGCCAGCAGTCGGACAGCGAACAATGGGCAGTTCTTC.

Details on this clonotype: This likely came from a read error, as a far larger clone is one base away. CDR3 in amino acids: CASNGGLAGGIGTQYF. The CDR3 nucleotides are TGTGCCAGCAATGGAGGGCTAGCGGGAGGTATCGGTACGCAGTATTTT. The V and J genes are TRBV12-3 or TRBV12-4 and TRBJ2-3; the match to TRBD2 covers 11 bases. CDR3 length: 16 amino acids. The J segment lost 8 bases and the V segment lost 7 bases, leaving 14 bases of the junction unmatched.

Ten or more counts support this clonotype. The chain carries TRBV12-3 or TRBV12-4 and TRBJ2-1; no firm D call. The CDR3 contains 16 residues. V lost 1 base, J lost 5 bases, and 15 bases lay in between. The CDR3 bases are TGTGCCAGCAGTTTAGAGTGGCAGGTTATCGACAATGAGCAGTTCTTC. This codes for CASSLEWQVIDNEQFF.

This clonotype came up many times. The chain's CDR3 is CASRSSTEAFF. The CDR3 region has the DNA TGTGCCAGCAGGTCGAGCACTGAAGCTTTCTTT. This chain uses TRBV2 with TRBJ1-1; D gene uncertain. Germline CDR1 and CDR2: SNHLY and FYNNEI. The CDR3 spans 11 residues. V gave up 6 bases and J gave up 4 bases, with 6 bases separating them.

This clonotype was recorded at least ten times. This rearrangement joins TRBV9 to TRBJ2-5; 7 bases are shared with TRBD2. Germline V gene data show CDR1 as SGDLS and CDR2 as YYNGEE. Trimming took 3 bases from V and 5 from J; bases not matched to a gene: 7. This CDR3 comprises 14 residues. Written as DNA, the CDR3 is TGTGCCAGCAGCGGGGGGGGGATTTGGGAGACCCAGTACTTC. Its translation: CASSGGGIWETQYF.

This clonotype was recorded a few times. The genes are TRBV30 and TRBJ2-1; TRBD2 matches 10 bases. Trimming cost V 0 bases and J 5 bases; bases outside gene matches: 7. CDR3 length equals 16 residues. CDR1 is GTSNPN and CDR2 is SVGIG in the germline V gene (reference sequence). The CDR3 sequence: CAWSVSLAGVDNEQFF. The DNA of the CDR3 is TGTGCCTGGAGTGTAAGCCTAGCGGGGGTGGACAATGAGCAGTTCTTC.

The chain joins TRBV9 to TRBJ1-4; 8 nucleotides agree with TRBD1. CDR1 and CDR2 from the germline V gene are SGDLS and YYNGEE. CDR3 size: 15 residues. The V gene end was trimmed by 1 base and the J gene end by 7 bases; junction bases not matched to a gene: 6. Here the CDR3 DNA reads TGTGCCAGCAGCGTATCGGGACAGGCTGGTGAAAAACTGTTTTTT. It yields the protein CASSVSGQAGEKLFF.

V gene TRBV2 combines with J gene TRBJ2-7, with a weak D call TRBD1 (6 bases). This CDR3 has 16 amino acids. CDR1 is SNHLY, CDR2 FYNNEI, per germline. V was cut by 4 bases and J by 0 bases, with 16 bases left in between. CDR3: CASSVIWGRSSYEQYF. The CDR3 nucleotides are TGTGCCAGCAGTGTAATTTGGGGGCGTAGCTCCTACGAGCAGTACTTC.

This clonotype was detected ten times or more. The chain carries TRBV6-1 and TRBJ2-1; 7 positions match TRBD2. The germline V gene encodes CDR1 MNHNS and CDR2 SASEGT. J was trimmed by 4 bases and V by 2 bases; bases with no gene match: 5. This CDR3 region has 15 residues. The CDR3 protein is CASSESLAAYNEQFF. The CDR3 DNA sequence: TGTGCCAGCAGTGAAAGTCTAGCGGCGTACAATGAGCAGTTCTTC.

This clonotype has a handful of counts. The chain uses TRBV19 and TRBJ1-5; 7 bases are shared with TRBD1. V gave up 4 bases and J gave up 0 bases; unmatched junction bases: 6. This CDR3 contains 16 residues. Germline CDR1 reads LNHDA; CDR2 reads SQIVND (reference sequence). CDR3 protein: CASSTPGGYSNQPQHF. The CDR3 DNA follows: TGTGCCAGTAGTACCCCAGGGGGGTATAGCAATCAGCCCCAGCATTTT.